These 19 T cell receptor beta chains were all obtained from the same sample, sequenced in a study of T-cell reconstitution after alpha-beta-depleted transplantation in children. Unique molecular identifiers were built into the TCRbeta library. From the PCR reads, TCRdb called clonotypes with MiXCR, one entry per CDR3 protein. The sample records 440,000 or so distinct CDR3 sequences, roughly two fifths being singletons. This specimen was PBMCs, taken before TCRalphabeta/CD19-depleted stem cell transplant. Receptors originate from a girl aged 2 to 10 with aplastic anemia, due to receive a stem cell transplant.

By frequency in the sample, this clonotype is medium-sized. This chain connects TRBV28 to TRBJ1-1; 7 positions agree with TRBD1. Germline V gives CDR1 MDHEN, CDR2 SYDVKM. This CDR3 is built from 16 residues. Unmatched junction bases numbered 12, after V lost 2 bases and J lost 6 bases. CDR3 sequence reads: CASSLPHSRGIAEAFF. The CDR3 DNA is TGTGCCAGCAGTTTACCCCACTCCAGGGGGATTGCTGAAGCTTTCTTT.

This clonotype was counted once. The chain joins TRBV30 to TRBJ2-1, with 9 bases matching TRBD2. CDR1 and CDR2 (germline): GTSNPN, SVGIG (reference sequence). The CDR3 has 15 amino acids. Losses at the gene ends were 1 base for V and 14 bases for J; bases not matched to a gene: 15. The CDR3 is CAWSGGSSGANREFF. DNA of the CDR3: TGTGCCTGGAGTGGCGGGTCTAGCGGGGCCAACAGGGAGTTCTTC. Full variable domain (remainder filled in from reference TRBV30 and TRBJ2-1): SQTIHQWPATLVQPVGSPLSLECTVEGTSNPNLYWYRQAAGRGLQLLFYSVGIGQISSEVPQNLSASRPQDRQFILSSKKLLLSDSGFYLCAWSGGSSGANREFFGPGTRLTVL.

This chain uses TRBV20-1 with TRBJ2-1; TRBD2 aligns across 10 bases. Trimming cost V 0 bases and J 0 bases; bases outside gene matches: 8. Germline CDR1 and CDR2: DFQATT and SNEGSKA (reference sequence). CDR3 length equals 18 residues. The CDR3 protein is CSARDRDSGGYSYNEQFF. As DNA, the CDR3 is TGCAGTGCTAGAGATCGGGATAGCGGGGGGTACTCCTACAATGAGCAGTTCTTC.

The chain couples TRBV7-9 to TRBJ2-3; TRBD2 matches 12 bases. V lost 6 bases and J lost 1; bases outside the gene matches: 8. Germline V gene data show CDR1 as SEHNR and CDR2 as FQNEAQ (reference sequence). The CDR3 totals 17 residues. The CDR3 nucleotides are TGTGCCAGCAGTCCTAGCGGGAGGGCCTATGGCACAGATACGCAGTATTTT. Its translation: CASSPSGRAYGTDTQYF.

The chain recombines TRBV20-1 with TRBJ2-3, with TRBD2 matching 8 bases. Germline values: CDR1 DFQATT, CDR2 SNEGSKA (reference sequence). The V and J ends lost 6 bases and 6 bases, in that order; junction bases with no gene match: 5. This CDR3 is 12 amino acids long. CDR3 residues: CSATLAADTQYF. The CDR3 region has the DNA TGCAGTGCCACACTAGCGGCCGATACGCAGTATTTT.

Of note for this clonotype: An end of the junction does not agree with germline; a read error may underlie this. The chain recombines TRBV2 with TRBJ2-2, with D perhaps matching TRBD1 or TRBD2 (5 bases each). This CDR3 region has 12 residues. Germline values: CDR1 SNHLY, CDR2 FYNNEI. This CDR3 is CASSRHQGELLF. Written as DNA, the CDR3 is TGTGCCAGCAGTAGACATCAAGGGGAGCTGCTTTTT.

The chain uses TRBV5-6 and TRBJ2-4; 7 bases are a match to TRBD1. CDR3 length equals 16 residues. The V and J ends lost 0 bases and 10 bases, in that order; junction bases with no gene match: 13. Germline V gene data show CDR1 as SGHDT and CDR2 as YYEEEE. CDR3 residues: CASSLAGDSQQTIQYF. Here the CDR3 DNA reads TGTGCCAGCAGCTTGGCCGGGGACAGTCAACAGACAATTCAGTACTTC.

The chain employs TRBV7-6 and TRBJ2-7; no clear D. The CDR3 is 16 residues long. From germline, CDR1 is SGHVS and CDR2 FNYEAQ. The V end lost 0 bases, the J end lost 0 bases, and 12 bases lay between the germline ends. In DNA form, the CDR3 reads TGTGCCAGCAGCTTAGCCCCATTGAGCGACTCCTACGAGCAGTACTTC. As protein: CASSLAPLSDSYEQYF.

The rearrangement joins TRBV15 to TRBJ1-5, with a possible D match to TRBD1 (5 bases). Trimming shortened V by 0 bases and J by 6 bases, and 24 bases separated the two germline ends. This CDR3 region has 19 residues. Germline values: CDR1 LNHNV, CDR2 YYDKDF (reference sequence). The CDR3 nucleotides are TGTGCCACCAGCAGAGATCACGTCAGGACATCAGGTCGGTTTCAGCCCCAGCATTTT. Protein: CATSRDHVRTSGRFQPQHF.

The rearrangement joins TRBV5-1 to TRBJ2-1, with a tentative D call TRBD2 (5 bases). The CDR3 length is 18 residues. Germline V lookup: CDR1 SGHRS, CDR2 YFSETQ. Trimming took off 1 base at V and 8 bases at J, with 25 bases between the two ends. The DNA for the CDR3 is TGCGCCAGCAGCTTGCGCGGACCGACTAACTGGTGGCATCATGAGCAGTTCTTC. Translating it yields CASSLRGPTNWWHHEQFF.

This clonotype came up many times. The chain has TRBV9 and TRBJ2-7; possible D gene TRBD2, 5 bases. Germline V gene lookup returns CDR1 SGDLS and CDR2 YYNGEE. This CDR3 has 13 amino acids. V lost 0 bases, J lost 6 bases, and 10 bases lay in between. CDR3: CASSVGLAREQYF. For the CDR3, the DNA is TGTGCCAGCAGCGTAGGGCTAGCTCGCGAGCAGTACTTC.

J is TRBJ2-1 and V is TRBV3-1; D unclear. The length of the CDR3 is 17 residues. The germline V and J ends were trimmed by 4 bases and 1 base, with 17 bases remaining between them. The V gene's germline CDR1 is LGHDT and CDR2 YNNKEL (reference sequence). In DNA form, the CDR3 reads TGTGCCAGCAGCCCGACCCGGTGGGCGCGTTCCTACAATGAGCAGTTCTTC. Residues: CASSPTRWARSYNEQFF.

V is TRBV5-1 and J is TRBJ2-2; no clear D gene. V was cut by 4 bases and J by 6 bases, with 10 bases left in between. This CDR3 contains 13 residues. Germline V lookup: CDR1 SGHRS, CDR2 YFSETQ. CDR3 region: CASSPNESGELFF. The CDR3 DNA is TGCGCCAGCAGCCCGAACGAGTCCGGGGAGCTGTTTTTT.

This clonotype has just a few counts. The chain has TRBV10-3 and TRBJ2-3; D is ambiguous. The germline V and J ends were trimmed by 0 bases and 5 bases, with 6 bases remaining between them. The CDR3 extends over 13 amino acids. Per the germline V gene, CDR1 is ENHRY and CDR2 is SYGVKD. CDR3 DNA: TGTGCCATCAGTGAGTCGAAGAGAGATACGCAGTATTTT. This codes for CAISESKRDTQYF.

The gene calls are TRBV10-3 and TRBJ2-1; TRBD2 agrees at 7 bases. Trimming cost V 2 bases and J 9 bases; bases outside gene matches: 7. The germline V gene has CDR1 ENHRY and CDR2 SYGVKD. This CDR3 contains 14 residues. CDR3 protein: CAISETSEGPEQFF. The CDR3 DNA follows: TGTGCCATCAGTGAGACTAGCGAGGGCCCTGAGCAGTTCTTC.

DNA of the CDR3: TGTGCCAGCAGGGGACTGGGAGGGGATACGCAGTATTTT. Amino acid sequence: CASRGLGGDTQYF. This chain joins TRBV6-1 and TRBJ2-3, with 7 bases identical to TRBD2. The CDR3 covers 13 residues. Germline V gene sequence: CDR1 MNHNS, CDR2 SASEGT. V shed 6 bases, J shed 6 bases, and the junction held 6 bases outside the gene matches.

This clonotype has ten or more counts. The chain recombines TRBV4-2 with TRBJ1-6; D is uncertain. V was clipped by 4 bases and J by 7 bases, with 17 bases between them. The CDR3 extends over 16 amino acids. CDR1 and CDR2 (germline): LGHNA, YNFKEQ. The CDR3 DNA sequence: TGTGCCAGCAGCCTCCCACAAGGGCGTGGGAATTCACCCCTCCACTTT. Amino acid sequence: CASSLPQGRGNSPLHF.

The chain uses TRBV5-5 and TRBJ1-1; 8 bases align to TRBD1. The CDR3 runs 16 residues. V gave up 2 bases and J gave up 3 bases; unmatched junction bases: 9. Germline CDR1 reads SGHKS; CDR2 reads YYEKEE (reference sequence). The DNA for the CDR3 is TGTGCCAGCAGCTTTGGACAGGGAAGGGTGGACACTGAAGCTTTCTTT. The encoded protein is CASSFGQGRVDTEAFF.

This clonotype has at least ten counts. The chain links TRBV27 to TRBJ2-1, with 8 bases lining up with TRBD2. The length of the CDR3 is 16 residues. Germline trimming cut 2 bases from V and 7 bases from J; bases unmatched to any gene: 10. CDR1 MNHEY and CDR2 SMNVEV come from the germline V gene (reference sequence). The CDR3 nucleotides read TGTGCCAGCAGTTTAGATGTGACTAGCGTCAAGAATGAGCAGTTCTTC. This translates into CASSLDVTSVKNEQFF.